This T cell receptor beta chain originates from a study of human T cells and chemical hapten exposure. Background on the study: Sensitization applied 2% DPC to about 2 cm by about 2 cm of upper inner arm skin. Diagnoses of alopecia areata, totalis or universalis occurred in mostly female patients.

TCRdb independently ran MiXCR on the RACE reads; one entry per CDR3 protein. In the table there are around 120,000 distinct CDR3 sequences, roughly an eighth of which are singletons. V shed 5 bases and J shed 4 bases, with 8 bases lying between them. Germline V gene sequence: CDR1 SGHVS, CDR2 FNYEAQ. CDR3 length equals 12 residues. Broader study findings: Versus controls, significantly more large CDR3 similarity clusters arose from expanded TCRs.

Stated time point: patch test 1, 2 weeks after DPC sensitization. The treatment is: therapeutic diphenylcyclopropenone sensitization with weekly scalp DPC. Donors, patients with alopecia ranging from 18 to 70 years old and judged suitable for DPC, provided samples. Notes on this clonotype: Antigen unknown.

The material sequenced was whole blood, taken in connection with sensitization to the hapten diphenylcyclopropenone (DPC). The V gene is TRBV7-6, the J gene TRBJ1-2; D might be TRBD1 (6 bases). This receptor was identified in a man aged 18 to 29 with alopecia areata. Some clones in this sample may be carry-over from other donors' samples. The CDR3: CASSQDSYGYTF. In DNA form, the CDR3 reads TGTGCCAGCAGCCAGGACAGCTATGGCTACACCTTC. The whole variable domain, remainder taken from reference TRBV7-6 and TRBJ1-2, is GAGVSQSPRYKVTKRGQDVALRCDPISGHVSLYWYRQALGQGPEFLTYFNYEAQQDKSGLPNDRFSAERPEGSISTLTIQRTEQRDSAMYRCASSQDSYGYTFGSGTRLTVV.